This entry concerns a single T cell receptor beta chain. As yet, its antigen is unknown. Sequencing was performed with immunoSEQ multiplex PCR; in TCRdb, only in-frame clones are kept and a portion is missing. The sample holds about 170,000 clones, around nine tenths seen once. This specimen belongs to a study of T cell responses to AZD1222 COVID-19 vaccine. The germline CDR1 and CDR2 sequences are GTSNPN and SVGIG (reference sequence). Trimming took 2 bases from V and 5 from J; bases not matched to a gene: 3. The CDR3 totals 13 residues. Study-level findings and limits: Clonal diversity was possibly underestimated; the donors were predominantly white British and more often female. Just 5 to 7 AZD1222 recipients were seropositive at baseline. Of spike-specific TCRs, nearly half reportedly target regions left unmutated in variants. Only after the peak T cell response were repertoires sampled.

This TCR was sampled from an adult in good health. The specimen comprised peripheral blood, sampled on day 0 of AZD1222 vaccination. This chain joins TRBV30 and TRBJ1-5, with 7 bases fitting TRBD1. CDR3 bases: TGTGCCTGGAGTCGACAGGGTCATCAGCCCCAGCATTTT. Translated: CAWSRQGHQPQHF.